This TCR beta chain was captured in a study of blood T cell repertoires in COVID-19. On the study more broadly: Researchers got acute and convalescent COVID-19 samples from the United States, Italy and Spain. PBMCs, B-cell-depleted T cells, or T cells were the source of the cDNA or gDNA that made up the material.

This clone was recorded only once. The CDR3 extends over 16 amino acids. Trimming at V came to 3 bases and at J to 2 bases, leaving 5 bases not matched to a gene. CDR1 and CDR2 from the germline V gene are KGHDR and SFDVKD. Sequencing used immunoSEQ multiplex PCR; TCRdb keeps in-frame clones, though not all of them. The data show more than 200,000 clones, 86% seen once. The chain uses TRBV24-1 and TRBJ2-1; 8 bases agree with TRBD1. This receptor was identified in a man older than 75 with acute or convalescent COVID-19. The sample taken for sequencing was peripheral blood. CDR3 DNA sequence: TGTGCCACCAGTGATCGCAGGGGGCATACCTACAATGAGCAGTTCTTC. Translation gives CATSDRRGHTYNEQFF.